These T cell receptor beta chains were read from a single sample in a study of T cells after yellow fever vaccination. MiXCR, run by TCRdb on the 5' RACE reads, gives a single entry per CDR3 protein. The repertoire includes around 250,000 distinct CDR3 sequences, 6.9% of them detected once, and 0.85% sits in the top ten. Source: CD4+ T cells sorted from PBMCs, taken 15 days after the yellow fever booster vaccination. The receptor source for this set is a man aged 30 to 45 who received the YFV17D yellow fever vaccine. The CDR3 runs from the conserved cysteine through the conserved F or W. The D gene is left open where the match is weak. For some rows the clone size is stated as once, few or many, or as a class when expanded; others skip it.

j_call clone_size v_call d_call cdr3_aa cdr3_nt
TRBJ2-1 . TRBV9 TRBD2 CASRAGGAGARDNEQFF TGTGCCAGCAGGGCGGGGGGCGCGGGGGCGCGAGACAATGAGCAGTTCTTC
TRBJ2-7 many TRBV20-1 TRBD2 CSARDRTSGSLGSPYEQYF TGCAGTGCTAGAGATAGGACTAGCGGGAGTCTCGGCAGCCCCTACGAGCAGTACTTC
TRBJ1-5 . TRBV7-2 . CASSSQNQPQHF TGTGCCAGCAGCTCACAGAATCAGCCCCAGCATTTT
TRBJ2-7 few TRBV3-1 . CASSQDQGSSYEQYF TGTGCCAGCAGCCAAGATCAAGGGAGCTCCTACGAGCAGTACTTC
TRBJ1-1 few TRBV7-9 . CASSLVAGIPEAFF TGTGCCAGCAGCTTAGTGGCCGGGATTCCTGAAGCTTTCTTT
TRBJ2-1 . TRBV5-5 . CASSLEDGEGKQFF TGTGCCAGCAGCTTGGAAGATGGTGAAGGGAAGCAGTTCTTC
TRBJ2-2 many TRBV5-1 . CASSFVGGLDTGELFF TGCGCCAGCAGCTTCGTAGGGGGATTGGACACCGGGGAGCTGTTTTTT
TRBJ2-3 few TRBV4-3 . CASSQELARRTDTQYF TGCGCCAGCAGCCAAGAATTAGCTCGTCGCACAGATACGCAGTATTTT
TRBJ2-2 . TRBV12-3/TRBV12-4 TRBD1 CASSLLGQGISGELFF TGTGCCAGCAGTTTATTGGGACAGGGGATCTCCGGGGAGCTGTTTTTT
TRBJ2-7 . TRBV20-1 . CSARFQGPSYEQYF TGCAGTGCTAGATTCCAGGGGCCCTCCTACGAGCAGTACTTC
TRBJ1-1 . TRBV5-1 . CASSLVGGEVNTEAFF TGCGCCAGCAGCTTGGTGGGGGGGGAGGTTAACACTGAAGCTTTCTTT
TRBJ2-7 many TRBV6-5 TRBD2 CASSYSNIAGGYEQYF TGTGCCAGCAGTTACTCGAATATAGCGGGAGGGTACGAGCAGTACTTC